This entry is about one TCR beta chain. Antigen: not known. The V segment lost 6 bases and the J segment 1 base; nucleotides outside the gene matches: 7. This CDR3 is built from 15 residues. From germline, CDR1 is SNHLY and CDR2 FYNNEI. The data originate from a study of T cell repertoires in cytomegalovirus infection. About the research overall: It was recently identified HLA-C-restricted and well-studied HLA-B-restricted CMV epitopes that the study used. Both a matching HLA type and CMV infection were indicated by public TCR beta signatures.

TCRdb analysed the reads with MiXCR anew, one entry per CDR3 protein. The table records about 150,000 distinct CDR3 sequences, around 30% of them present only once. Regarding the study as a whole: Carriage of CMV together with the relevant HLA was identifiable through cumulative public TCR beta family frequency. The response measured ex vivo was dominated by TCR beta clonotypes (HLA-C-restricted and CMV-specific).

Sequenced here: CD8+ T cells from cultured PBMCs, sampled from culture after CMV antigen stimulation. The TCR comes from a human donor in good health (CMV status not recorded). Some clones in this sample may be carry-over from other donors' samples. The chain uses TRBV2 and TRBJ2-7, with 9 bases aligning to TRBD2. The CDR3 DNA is TGTGCCAGCAGGCCCCTAGCGGGGTTTTCCTACGAGCAGTACTTC. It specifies CASRPLAGFSYEQYF.